These 24 T cell receptor beta chains came from one sample sequenced in a study of graft-versus-host responses after intestinal transplantation. Method: immunoSEQ multiplex PCR; TCRdb's copy keeps in-frame clones and lacks some. The table lists about 38,000 clones, around 83% of them singletons, with 3.5% in the top ten. Sequencing used PBMCs, obtained approximately 1,000 days after transplant. The receptors were sampled from a human patient who received an intestinal transplant, so some T cells may come from the graft donor.

The gene calls are TRBV11-2 and TRBJ1-1; no firm D call. V was cut by 0 bases and J by 1 base, with 3 bases left in between. Germline V lookup: CDR1 SGHAT, CDR2 FQNNGV. The CDR3 consists of 13 residues. The CDR3 bases are TGTGCCAGCAGCTTAGATCCGAACACTGAAGCTTTCTTT. Protein: CASSLDPNTEAFF.

The V call is TRBV27, the J call TRBJ2-3, with 10 bases matching TRBD1. Germline loops: CDR1 MNHEY, CDR2 SMNVEV (reference sequence). This CDR3 spans 19 amino acids. J was trimmed by 1 base and V by 5 bases; bases with no gene match: 15. The CDR3 nucleotides read TGTGCCAGCAGTCCGCTCCCGGGACAGGGGCCCGAAGGCACAGATACGCAGTATTTT. This sequence encodes CASSPLPGQGPEGTDTQYF.

The chain is built from TRBV27 and TRBJ1-5; D gene uncertain. The germline CDR1 and CDR2 sequences are MNHEY and SMNVEV (reference sequence). The CDR3 loop spans 12 amino acids. V was trimmed by 5 bases and J by 3 bases, leaving 5 bases between them. The CDR3: CASSGPNQPQHF. CDR3 nucleotide sequence: TGTGCCAGCAGTGGTCCCAATCAGCCCCAGCATTTT.

This clone is medium-sized in the sample. This sequence joins TRBV9 and TRBJ2-2; D is uncertain. V shed 0 bases and J shed 5 bases, with 2 bases lying between them. This CDR3 region has 12 residues. Germline V lookup: CDR1 SGDLS, CDR2 YYNGEE. In DNA, the CDR3 is TGTGCCAGCAGCGTAGCAACCGGGGAGCTGTTTTTT. Translating it yields CASSVATGELFF.

The CDR3 nucleotides are TGTGCCAGCAGCGTAGCGGGAGGGCCTCCTCAAGAGACCCAGTACTTC. It is translated as CASSVAGGPPQETQYF. The chain carries TRBV9 and TRBJ2-5, with 8 bases fitting TRBD2. V shed 0 bases, J shed 2 bases, and the junction held 6 bases outside the gene matches. Germline-derived CDR1 and CDR2 are SGDLS and YYNGEE. CDR3 length: 16 residues.

CDR3 sequence: CASSSRYNEQFF. DNA of the CDR3: TGTGCCAGCAGTTCTAGGTACAATGAGCAGTTCTTC. The chain uses TRBV2 and TRBJ2-1; D call uncertain. The germline V and J ends were trimmed by 5 bases and 4 bases, with 6 bases remaining between them. Germline CDR1 SNHLY, CDR2 FYNNEI. CDR3 length equals 12 residues.

This clone appeared once. This chain links TRBV19 with TRBJ1-1, with 7 bases identical to TRBD1. The J segment lost 2 bases and the V segment lost 11 bases, leaving 8 bases of the junction unmatched. Germline CDR1 is LNHDA and CDR2 is SQIVND (reference sequence). The CDR3 covers 13 residues. CDR3 coding DNA: TGTGCCGCGGCAGGGGGGGGAAACACTGAAGCTTTCTTT. It encodes CAAAGGGNTEAFF.

This chain joins TRBV28 and TRBJ1-1; TRBD1 matches at 7 bases. Per the germline V gene, CDR1 is MDHEN and CDR2 is SYDVKM. V lost 10 bases, J lost 2 bases, and 10 bases stayed unmatched. The CDR3 has 14 residues. The CDR3 DNA is TGTGCCACCAGACAGGGTCGGGTTAACACTGAAGCTTTCTTT. Amino acids: CATRQGRVNTEAFF.

This rearrangement joins TRBV5-1 to TRBJ1-1; no clear D. Trimming removed 0 bases from V and 1 base from J, with 4 bases in between. The CDR3 consists of 13 residues. Germline CDR1 SGHRS, CDR2 YFSETQ. CDR3 DNA: TGCGCCAGCAGCTTGGCGGGGAACACTGAAGCTTTCTTT. As protein: CASSLAGNTEAFF.

The CDR3 DNA is TGTGCCATCAGCCGCGACAGGGAAGCTGAGCAGTTCTTC. This codes for CAISRDREAEQFF. The chain couples TRBV10-3 to TRBJ2-1, with TRBD1 identical over 7 bases. CDR1 ENHRY and CDR2 SYGVKD come from the germline V gene. The CDR3 runs to 13 residues. V lost 6 bases, J lost 9 bases, and 8 bases stayed unmatched.

The rearrangement joins TRBV7-9 to TRBJ1-2; tentative D call: TRBD1 (5 bases). Trimming left V 1 base short and J 8 bases short, with 20 bases between. Germline V gives CDR1 SEHNR, CDR2 FQNEAQ (reference sequence). The CDR3 spans 16 residues. In DNA form, the CDR3 reads TGTGCCAGCAGCTTAGGTCCCGGGACGCCAAGGGAGGGCTACACCTTC. Its protein is CASSLGPGTPREGYTF.

Remarks on this clone: Given a far larger clone just one base away, this is likely a sequencing read error. V is TRBV4-2 and J is TRBJ1-2; possible D gene TRBD1, 6 bases. The CDR3 runs 18 residues. Germline CDR1 LGHNA, CDR2 YNFKEQ. The V end was cut by 1 base, the J end by 0 bases, with 18 bases between. The CDR3 DNA is TGTGCCAGCAGCCAAGTTACAGGGTGGGTTAATCCTAACTATGGCTACACCTTC. Its protein is CASSQVTGWVNPNYGYTF.

The chain has TRBV7-2 and TRBJ2-1, with 7 positions matching TRBD2. This CDR3 has 16 amino acids. CDR1 is SGHTA and CDR2 is FQGNSA in the germline V gene. J lost 3 bases, V lost 1 base, and 6 bases had no gene match. The CDR3 loop reads CASSLVGGRGYNEQFF. CDR3 nucleotides: TGTGCCAGCAGCTTAGTGGGCGGGAGAGGCTACAATGAGCAGTTCTTC.

The rearrangement joins TRBV5-5 to TRBJ1-1; D is undetermined. Trimming cost V 0 bases and J 4 bases, with 4 bases left between them. The CDR3 runs to 12 residues. The germline V gene encodes CDR1 SGHKS and CDR2 YYEKEE (reference sequence). In DNA, the CDR3 is TGTGCCAGCAGCTTGGGCCGCACTGAAGCTTTCTTT. This translates into CASSLGRTEAFF.

The gene calls are TRBV2 and TRBJ2-2; D is ambiguous. V lost 5 bases to trimming and J lost 7 bases, with 8 bases between them. The germline V gene encodes CDR1 SNHLY and CDR2 FYNNEI. The length of the CDR3 is 12 residues. For the CDR3, the DNA is TGTGCCAGCAGTTCCACGAGCGGGGAGCTGTTTTTT. Translating gives CASSSTSGELFF. Full variable domain (outside the CDR3, taken from reference TRBV2 and TRBJ2-2): EPEVTQTPSHQVTQMGQEVILRCVPISNHLYFYWYRQILGQKVEFLVSFYNNEISEKSEIFDDQFSVERPDGSNFTLKIRSTKLEDSAMYFCASSSTSGELFFGEGSRLTVL.

V is TRBV27 and J is TRBJ1-2, with 7 bases identical to TRBD1. The germline CDR1 and CDR2 sequences are MNHEY and SMNVEV (reference sequence). With V trimmed by 5 bases and J by 4 bases, 4 bases remained unmatched. The CDR3 has 13 residues. The CDR3 is CASSAGTAYGYTF. The CDR3 nucleotides are TGTGCCAGCAGTGCCGGGACAGCCTATGGCTACACCTTC.

The J gene is TRBJ2-5, the V gene TRBV6-1; possibly TRBD1 for D (5 bases). Germline CDR1 reads MNHNS; CDR2 reads SASEGT. V lost 3 bases to trimming and J lost 5 bases, with 13 bases between them. This CDR3 is 14 amino acids long. Here the CDR3 reads CASSDAGSRETQYF. As DNA, the CDR3 is TGTGCCAGCAGTGATGCAGGGTCAAGGGAGACCCAGTACTTC.

The chain carries TRBV6-4 and TRBJ2-7; 8 bases map to TRBD2. Germline V gene lookup returns CDR1 MRHNA and CDR2 SNTAGT. Germline trimming cut 6 bases from V and 2 bases from J; bases unmatched to any gene: 6. The CDR3 spans 14 residues. Here the CDR3 DNA reads TGTGCCAGCAGGGCTTTAGCGGGACCCTACGAGCAGTACTTC. Translated: CASRALAGPYEQYF.

The V gene is TRBV20-1, the J gene TRBJ2-1, with D uncertain. The V end lost 7 bases, the J end lost 6 bases, and 10 bases lay between the germline ends. The CDR3 loop spans 11 amino acids. CDR1 DFQATT and CDR2 SNEGSKA come from the germline V gene (reference sequence). The CDR3 spells CSGVPGNEQFF. Written as DNA, the CDR3 is TGCAGTGGAGTGCCGGGCAATGAGCAGTTCTTC.

The chain joins TRBV19 to TRBJ2-3; 12 bases align to TRBD2. V lost 6 bases, J lost 6 bases, and 4 bases stayed unmatched. The CDR3 is 14 amino acids. CDR1 and CDR2 (germline): LNHDA, SQIVND (reference sequence). As DNA, the CDR3 is TGTGCCAGTAGCTCTAGCGGGAGGGCCGATACGCAGTATTTT. Amino acids: CASSSSGRADTQYF.

The chain is built from TRBV7-9 and TRBJ1-6; no definite D call. Germline V gives CDR1 SEHNR, CDR2 FQNEAQ (reference sequence). The V end lost 0 bases, the J end lost 10 bases, and 10 bases lay between the germline ends. CDR3 length: 14 residues. In DNA form, the CDR3 reads TGTGCCAGCAGCTTAGCGGGTTCAGCCTCACCCCTCCACTTT. Protein product: CASSLAGSASPLHF. Looking up the rest from reference TRBV7-9 and TRBJ1-6 gives the full variable domain: DTGVSQNPRHKITKRGQNVTFRCDPISEHNRLYWYRQTLGQGPEFLTYFQNEAQLEKSRLLSDRFSAERPKGSFSTLEIQRTEQGDSAMYLCASSLAGSASPLHFGNGTRLTVT.

The genes are TRBV2 and TRBJ1-3, with D possibly matching TRBD1 (6 bases). CDR3 size: 15 residues. Germline V CDR1 and CDR2: SNHLY, FYNNEI. V lost 3 bases to trimming and J lost 9 bases, with 18 bases between them. CDR3 amino acids: CASSDVGQGQSTIYF. CDR3 in DNA: TGTGCCAGCAGTGATGTCGGGCAGGGACAAAGCACCATATATTTT. The full variable domain, its missing parts supplied by reference TRBV2 and TRBJ1-3, is EPEVTQTPSHQVTQMGQEVILRCVPISNHLYFYWYRQILGQKVEFLVSFYNNEISEKSEIFDDQFSVERPDGSNFTLKIRSTKLEDSAMYFCASSDVGQGQSTIYFGEGSWLTVV.

The chain recombines TRBV5-1 with TRBJ2-7; D not resolved. The CDR3 contains 11 residues. Trimming took off 0 bases at V and 3 bases at J, with 1 base between the two ends. Germline CDR1 SGHRS, CDR2 YFSETQ. This CDR3 reads CASSLDYEQYF. The CDR3 coding sequence is TGCGCCAGCAGCTTGGACTACGAGCAGTACTTC. The full variable domain, its missing parts supplied by reference TRBV5-1 and TRBJ2-7, is KAGVTQTPRYLIKTRGQQVTLSCSPISGHRSVSWYQQTPGQGLQFLFEYFSETQRNKGNFPGRFSGRQFSNSRSEMNVSTLELGDSALYLCASSLDYEQYFGPGTRLTVT.

The chain links TRBV19 to TRBJ1-6; 9 nucleotides match TRBD1. Per the germline V gene, CDR1 is LNHDA and CDR2 is SQIVND (reference sequence). The CDR3 has 14 amino acids. V lost 6 bases to trimming and J lost 9 bases; unmatched junction nucleotides: 6. CDR3 residues: CASSSNRGLSPLHF. CDR3 sequence (DNA): TGTGCCAGTAGCTCGAACAGGGGGCTTTCACCCCTCCACTTT. Full variable domain (outside the CDR3, taken from reference TRBV19 and TRBJ1-6): DGGITQSPKYLFRKEGQNVTLSCEQNLNHDAMYWYRQDPGQGLRLIYYSQIVNDFQKGDIAEGYSVSREKKESFPLTVTSAQKNPTAFYLCASSSNRGLSPLHFGNGTRLTVT.